These T cell receptor beta chains were read from a single sample in a study of blood T cells in healthy people across ages. TCRdb re-called the 5' RACE reads with MiXCR, one entry per CDR3 protein. The sample shows about 760,000 distinct CDR3 sequences, more than 20% of them seen only once. These data were also filed under a second study, of T cells of mothers and their children.

The sequenced sample consisted of blood. The receptors here all came from a boy younger than 18 in good health. Both conserved end residues are part of each CDR3. D genes are given only for firm matches. Clone size is stated in some rows and not others, as once, few, many or a class when expanded.

TRBV13	TRBD2	NA	TRBJ2-1	TGTGCCAGCAGCTTAGGCCTGGCTAGCGGGCGCCCGGAGCAGTTCTTC	CASSLGLASGRPEQFF
TRBV20-1	TRBD1	NA	TRBJ1-5	TGCAGTGCTGGGGGAGGGGGACAGGGAAATTTAGCAAATCAGCCCCAGCATTTT	CSAGGGGQGNLANQPQHF
TRBV28	TRBD2	few	TRBJ2-7	TGTGCCAGCAGTTCCACTAGCGGTTACGAGCAGTACTTC	CASSSTSGYEQYF
TRBV6-6	TRBD1	many	TRBJ2-7	TGTGCCAGCAGTTCTGACAGGGGCTCCTACGAGCAGTACTTC	CASSSDRGSYEQYF
TRBV7-2	NA	NA	TRBJ1-2	TGTGCCAGCAGCCGGACAGACAACTATGGCTACACCTTC	CASSRTDNYGYTF
TRBV3-1	TRBD2	few	TRBJ2-4	TGTGCCAGCAGCCCAGGTCCTGCGGGGGGCATTCAGTACTTC	CASSPGPAGGIQYF
TRBV29-1	TRBD2	NA	TRBJ2-3	TGCAGCGTTGGGACTAGCGGGGGAAGCACAGATACGCAGTATTTT	CSVGTSGGSTDTQYF
TRBV12-3/TRBV12-4	NA	NA	TRBJ1-1	TGTGCCAGCAATGCAGGGGTGAACACTGAAGCTTTCTTT	CASNAGVNTEAFF
TRBV19	NA	NA	TRBJ1-1	TGTGCCAGTAGTATAAGGGGAGAGGGCACTGAAGCTTTCTTT	CASSIRGEGTEAFF
TRBV7-9	NA	NA	TRBJ1-4	TGTGCCAGCAGCTTTACTTGGGACGGTAATGAAAAACTGTTTTTT	CASSFTWDGNEKLFF
TRBV7-2	TRBD1	NA	TRBJ1-4	TGTGCCAGCAGCTTCCAGGGGGCGCTGAATGAAAAACTGTTTTTT	CASSFQGALNEKLFF
TRBV7-2	TRBD1	few	TRBJ1-1	TGTGCCAGCAGCACCTTGTTGACAGGGTTCGCTGAAGCTTTCTTT	CASSTLLTGFAEAFF
TRBV7-3	NA	few	TRBJ2-7	TGTGCCAGCAGCCAGGATACCGGGGCCTACGAGCAGTACTTC	CASSQDTGAYEQYF
TRBV25-1	NA	NA	TRBJ2-1	TGTGCCAGCAGAGAAGGGGACTACAATGAGCAGTTCTTC	CASREGDYNEQFF
TRBV4-3	NA	NA	TRBJ1-2	TGCGCCAGCAGCCAAGATAATTGGCAGCACGGCTACACCTTC	CASSQDNWQHGYTF
TRBV7-2	NA	NA	TRBJ2-3	TGTGCCAGCAGCGCGAAAGATACGCAGTATTTT	CASSAKDTQYF
TRBV28	NA	NA	TRBJ2-5	TGTGCCAGCATCCCCAGTAAGGGTAGTCGGGTCCAAGAGACCCAGTACTTC	CASIPSKGSRVQETQYF
TRBV3-1	TRBD1	few	TRBJ1-2	TGTGCCAGCAGCCCCCCGGGACAGTTCTATGGCTACACCTTC	CASSPPGQFYGYTF
TRBV29-1	NA	few	TRBJ2-7	TGCAGCGTTGAACAGGGCGGCTACGAGCAGTACTTC	CSVEQGGYEQYF
TRBV12-3/TRBV12-4	NA	few	TRBJ2-2	TGTGCCAGCAGTTTTTGGCGCTTTGAGGACACCGGGGAGCTGTTTTTT	CASSFWRFEDTGELFF
TRBV28	NA	NA	TRBJ2-5	TGTGCCAGCAGTTCGGTGCAAGCGGAAGAGACCCAGTACTTC	CASSSVQAEETQYF
TRBV29-1	NA	NA	TRBJ2-5	TGCAGCGCCCGGACAGCCCAAGAGACCCAGTACTTC	CSARTAQETQYF
TRBV12-3/TRBV12-4	NA	NA	TRBJ2-3	TGTGCCAGCAGCCCCCCGACTAGTCGGGATACGCAGTATTTT	CASSPPTSRDTQYF
TRBV28	NA	few	TRBJ2-1	TGTGCCAGCCTGGCTGGTAGCTCCTACAATGAGCAGTTCTTC	CASLAGSSYNEQFF
TRBV7-2	TRBD1	few	TRBJ2-7	TGTGCCAGCAGCTTAACCGGGACAGGGAAGCAGTACTTC	CASSLTGTGKQYF
TRBV7-9	NA	NA	TRBJ1-3	TGTGCCAGCAGCTTGATCGGAGTAGGCTCTGGAAACACCATATATTTT	CASSLIGVGSGNTIYF
TRBV6-1	TRBD1	few	TRBJ2-1	TGTGCCAGCAGTGTTTGGGGACAGAGCTCCTACAATGAGCAGTTCTTC	CASSVWGQSSYNEQFF
TRBV2	TRBD1	few	TRBJ2-5	TGTGCCAGCAGCCGAGACAGGGATAAAGAGACCCAGTACTTC	CASSRDRDKETQYF
TRBV7-2	NA	NA	TRBJ1-3	TGTGCCAGCAGCTTAGTTCTTGGGCAGGGGGGAAACACCATATATTTT	CASSLVLGQGGNTIYF
TRBV6-4	TRBD2	few	TRBJ2-1	TGTGCCAGCAGTCCTGAACTAGCGGGGCTATACAATGAGCAGTTCTTC	CASSPELAGLYNEQFF
TRBV29-1	TRBD2	many	TRBJ2-1	TGCAGCGTTATCTGGGGGGGGGACAATGAGCAGTTCTTC	CSVIWGGDNEQFF
TRBV10-3	TRBD2	NA	TRBJ2-1	TGTGCCATGACCCCCGGGACTAGCGGCAATGAGCAGTTCTTC	CAMTPGTSGNEQFF
TRBV18	NA	few	TRBJ2-5	TGTGCCAGCTCACCATTTGGAGAGACCCAGTACTTC	CASSPFGETQYF
TRBV27	NA	NA	TRBJ2-5	TGTGCCAGCACTTCCAGTGCAGGGGAAGAGACCCAGTACTTC	CASTSSAGEETQYF
TRBV6-5	NA	NA	TRBJ2-1	TGTGCCAGCAGTTACTCGGGACGGGATGAGCAGTTCTTC	CASSYSGRDEQFF
TRBV7-9	TRBD1	NA	TRBJ1-6	TGTGCCAGCAGCTTTAACCGACAGGGAGATTCACCCCTCCACTTT	CASSFNRQGDSPLHF
TRBV29-1	NA	NA	TRBJ2-7	TGCAGCGTTGTTGGCAGGGCCACCTACGAGCAGTACTTC	CSVVGRATYEQYF
TRBV2	TRBD1	few	TRBJ2-1	TGTGCCAGCAGGGGACAGGGGGCGGAGCAGTTCTTC	CASRGQGAEQFF
TRBV6-5	TRBD2	NA	TRBJ2-7	TGTGCCAGCAGGAGGAGAGGCGGGAGTTGGTACGAGCAGTACTTC	CASRRRGGSWYEQYF
TRBV6-5	NA	NA	TRBJ2-7	TGTGCCAGCAGTACTCTAGGGAGCTCCTACGAGCAGTACTTC	CASSTLGSSYEQYF
TRBV11-2	NA	few	TRBJ2-5	TGTGCCAGCAGCCCAACGTGGGGGGCAGGGGAGACCCAGTACTTC	CASSPTWGAGETQYF
TRBV29-1	NA	few	TRBJ2-7	TGCAGCGTTGAAGATCTTAACGAGGAAACCTACGAGCAGTACTTC	CSVEDLNEETYEQYF
TRBV3-1	TRBD1	NA	TRBJ2-2	TGTGCCAGCAGCCGCAAAGGGACAGCGAACACCGGGGAGCTGTTTTTT	CASSRKGTANTGELFF
TRBV27	TRBD1	once	TRBJ1-5	TGTGCCAGCAGCCCCGGTCCAGGGGGAGGTCCGCCCCAGCATTTT	CASSPGPGGGPPQHF
TRBV7-9	TRBD2	few	TRBJ2-1	TGTGCCAGCAGCTTAGATCAGCGGGAGGGGGCCAATGAGCAGTTCTTC	CASSLDQREGANEQFF
TRBV7-2	NA	NA	TRBJ2-2	TGTGCCAGCAGCCTTACCGCAGGGGAGCTGTTTTTT	CASSLTAGELFF
TRBV9	TRBD2	few	TRBJ2-5	TGTGCCAGCAGCGTAGATAGCGGGGGAACTCAAGAGACCCAGTACTTC	CASSVDSGGTQETQYF
TRBV10-3	NA	few	TRBJ2-1	TGTGCCATCAGCGCAGAGTCCAATGAGCAGTTCTTC	CAISAESNEQFF
TRBV29-1	NA	few	TRBJ1-2	TGCAGCGTCGCCGGGGCGACTGGCTACACCTTC	CSVAGATGYTF
TRBV7-2	TRBD2	few	TRBJ2-1	TGTGCCAGCAGTCGCCCTAGCGGGGGGGCCATCTACAATGAGCAGTTCTTC	CASSRPSGGAIYNEQFF
TRBV7-8	NA	few	TRBJ2-5	TGTGCCAGCAGCTTAGTGCGGACTCAGCAAGAGACCCAGTACTTC	CASSLVRTQQETQYF
TRBV29-1	TRBD1	few	TRBJ2-7	TGCAGCGTTGAAGACCTCGGACAGGGAATCGGCGAGCAGTACTTC	CSVEDLGQGIGEQYF
TRBV27	NA	few	TRBJ2-1	TGTGCCAGCAGTTTCTTGCTGGACAATGAGCAGTTCTTC	CASSFLLDNEQFF
TRBV12-3/TRBV12-4	NA	few	TRBJ2-3	TGTGCCAGCAGTTTTTCAGAAGGAACAGATACGCAGTATTTT	CASSFSEGTDTQYF
TRBV7-2	TRBD2	NA	TRBJ2-4	TGTGCCAGCAGCTTAGCCCCTCGCATAGCGGGAGTGGACATTCAGTACTTC	CASSLAPRIAGVDIQYF
TRBV27	NA	NA	TRBJ2-5	TGTGCCAGCAGTTTTAGGGCTAGACCAGAGACCCAGTACTTC	CASSFRARPETQYF
TRBV7-2	TRBD2	NA	TRBJ2-5	TGTGCCAGCAGCGGTCCCGGGACTAAGTACCGAGAGACCCAGTACTTC	CASSGPGTKYRETQYF
TRBV7-9	NA	NA	TRBJ1-2	TGTGCCAGCAGCTTAGTTGAAGGGGTTAACTATGGCTACACCTTC	CASSLVEGVNYGYTF